This record covers a single TCR beta chain. This likely comes from a read error, as the CDR3 has no conserved phenylalanine or tryptophan at its end. The limits of the CDR3 on the DNA are not certain, so only TCRdb's listed CDR3 is given. Three rounds of nested PCR, following a modified ARM-PCR protocol, produced the TCRbeta library. Using its own MiXCR run on the multiplex PCR reads, TCRdb lists one record per CDR3 protein. The table lists about 110,000 distinct CDR3 sequences, 75% of them singletons. The data originate from a study of tumor and adjacent non-tumor tissue in lung cancer. For the study at large: The patients, some ten men and several women, were roughly 30 to 80 with stage I to III disease.

The CDR3 length is 14 residues, termini included. The germline V gene encodes CDR1 SGHNT and CDR2 YENEEA. No cell sorting was done before RNA was extracted from the tissue. The sample taken for sequencing was lung tumor tissue. The clonotype comes from a woman aged 55-69 years with non-small cell lung cancer. The rearrangement links TRBV11-3 to TRBJ1-1; the table calls TRBD1, which could not be checked here. The CDR3 protein is CASRDRNGGGKTFL.